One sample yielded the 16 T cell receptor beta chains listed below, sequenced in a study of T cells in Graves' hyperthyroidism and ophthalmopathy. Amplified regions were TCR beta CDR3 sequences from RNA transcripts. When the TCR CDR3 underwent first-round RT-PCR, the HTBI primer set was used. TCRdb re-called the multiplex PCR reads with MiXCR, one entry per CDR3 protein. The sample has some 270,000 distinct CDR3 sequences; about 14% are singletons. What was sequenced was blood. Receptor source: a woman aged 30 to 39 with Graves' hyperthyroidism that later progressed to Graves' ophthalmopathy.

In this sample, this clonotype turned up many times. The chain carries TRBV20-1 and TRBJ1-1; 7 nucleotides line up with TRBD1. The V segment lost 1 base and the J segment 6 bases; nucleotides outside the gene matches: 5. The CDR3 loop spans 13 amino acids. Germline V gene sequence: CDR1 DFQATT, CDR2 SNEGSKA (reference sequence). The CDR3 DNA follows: TGCAGTGCTAGAGCTCGACAGGGCTCTGAAGCTTTCTTT. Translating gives CSARARQGSEAFF.

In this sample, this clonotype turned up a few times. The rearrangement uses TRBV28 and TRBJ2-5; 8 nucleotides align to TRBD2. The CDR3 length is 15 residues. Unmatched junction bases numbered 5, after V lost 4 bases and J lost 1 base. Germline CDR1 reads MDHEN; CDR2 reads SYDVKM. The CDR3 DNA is TGTGCCAGCAGTTCAGGGGCGGGAGGCCAAGAGACCCAGTACTTC. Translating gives CASSSGAGGQETQYF.

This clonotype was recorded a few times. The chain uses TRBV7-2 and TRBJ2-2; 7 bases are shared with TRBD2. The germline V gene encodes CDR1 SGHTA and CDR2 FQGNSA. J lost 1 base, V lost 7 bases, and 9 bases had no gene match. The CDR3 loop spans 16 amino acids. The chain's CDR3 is CASKKGGLGNTGELFF. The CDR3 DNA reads TGTGCCAGCAAGAAGGGAGGACTAGGGAACACCGGGGAGCTGTTTTTT.

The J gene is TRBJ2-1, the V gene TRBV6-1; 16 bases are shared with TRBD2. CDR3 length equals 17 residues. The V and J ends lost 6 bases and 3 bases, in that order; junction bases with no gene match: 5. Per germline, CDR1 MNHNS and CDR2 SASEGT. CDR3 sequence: CASSSGTSGRGYNEQFF. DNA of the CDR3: TGTGCCAGCAGCTCCGGGACTAGCGGGAGGGGCTACAATGAGCAGTTCTTC.

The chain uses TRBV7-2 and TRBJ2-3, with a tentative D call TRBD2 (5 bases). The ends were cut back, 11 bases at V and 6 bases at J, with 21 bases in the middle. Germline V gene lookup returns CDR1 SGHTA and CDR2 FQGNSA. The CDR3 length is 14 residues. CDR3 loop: CAGRLDRGLDTQYF. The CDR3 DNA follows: TGTGCCGGCCGCTTAGATCGGGGTCTCGATACGCAGTATTTT.

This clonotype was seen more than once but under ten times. The CDR3 bases are TGCGCCAGCTCCTCCGAAATCGGGGCGGCCACTGAAGCTTTCTTT. This encodes CASSSEIGAATEAFF. This chain connects TRBV4-1 to TRBJ1-1, with D perhaps TRBD1 (5 bases). Looked up from germline, CDR1 is MGHRA and CDR2 is YSYEKL. The CDR3 is 15 amino acids. V was pared by 8 bases and J by 4 bases, with 20 bases between.

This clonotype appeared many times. The DNA of the CDR3 is TGTGCCAGCTCACCACCAGGGGACTACGAGCAGTACTTC. Encoded protein: CASSPPGDYEQYF. V and J are TRBV18 and TRBJ2-7; D possibly corresponds to TRBD1 (5 bases). Deletions cut 0 bases from V and 3 bases from J, with 6 bases between. This CDR3 has 13 amino acids. Germline loops: CDR1 KGHSH, CDR2 LQKENI.

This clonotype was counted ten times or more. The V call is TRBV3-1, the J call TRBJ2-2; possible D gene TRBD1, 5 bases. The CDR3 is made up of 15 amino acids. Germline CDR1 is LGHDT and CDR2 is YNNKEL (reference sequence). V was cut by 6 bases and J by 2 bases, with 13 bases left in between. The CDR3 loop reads CASRDTDSNTGELFF. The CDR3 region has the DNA TGTGCCAGCAGAGACACTGACAGTAACACCGGGGAGCTGTTTTTT.

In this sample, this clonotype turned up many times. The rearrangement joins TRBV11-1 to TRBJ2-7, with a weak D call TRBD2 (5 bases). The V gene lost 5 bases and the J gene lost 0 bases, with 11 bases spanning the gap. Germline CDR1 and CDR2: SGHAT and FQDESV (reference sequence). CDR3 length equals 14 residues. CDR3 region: CASSPGLSSYEQYF. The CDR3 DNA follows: TGTGCCAGCAGCCCAGGACTGAGCTCCTACGAGCAGTACTTC. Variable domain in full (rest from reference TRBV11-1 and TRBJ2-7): EAEVAQSPRYKITEKSQAVAFWCDPISGHATLYWYRQILGQGPELLVQFQDESVVDDSQLPKDRFSAERLKGVDSTLKIQPAELGDSAMYLCASSPGLSSYEQYFGPGTRLTVT.

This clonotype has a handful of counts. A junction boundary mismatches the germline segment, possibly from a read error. The CDR3 coding sequence is TGTGCTAGCAGCCGCGGACTAGCGGGAGCGGAAGATACGCAGTATTTT. It translates to CASSRGLAGAEDTQYF. The genes are TRBV7-7 and TRBJ2-3; 13 bases map to TRBD2. Germline V gives CDR1 SSHAT, CDR2 FNYEAQ (reference sequence). The CDR3 totals 16 residues. The whole variable domain, filled in from reference TRBV7-7 and TRBJ2-3, reads GAGVSQSPRYKVTKRGQDVTLRCDPISSHATLYWYQQALGQGPEFLTYFNYEAQPDKSGLPSDRFSAERPEGSISTLTIQRTEQRDSAMYRCASSRGLAGAEDTQYFGPGTRLTVL.

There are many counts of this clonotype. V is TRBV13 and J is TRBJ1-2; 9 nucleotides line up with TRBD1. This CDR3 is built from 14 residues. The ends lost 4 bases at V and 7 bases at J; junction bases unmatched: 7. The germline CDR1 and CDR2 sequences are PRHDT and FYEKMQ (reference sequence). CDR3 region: CASSSGTGMLGYTF. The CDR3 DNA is TGTGCCAGCAGCTCCGGGACAGGGATGCTTGGCTACACCTTC.

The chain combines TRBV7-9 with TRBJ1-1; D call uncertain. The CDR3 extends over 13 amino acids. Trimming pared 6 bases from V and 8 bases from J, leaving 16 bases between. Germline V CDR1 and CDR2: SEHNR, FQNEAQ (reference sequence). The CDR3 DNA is TGTGCCAGCAGTGGCCTATTGGAGGAGGAAGCTTTCTTT. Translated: CASSGLLEEEAFF.

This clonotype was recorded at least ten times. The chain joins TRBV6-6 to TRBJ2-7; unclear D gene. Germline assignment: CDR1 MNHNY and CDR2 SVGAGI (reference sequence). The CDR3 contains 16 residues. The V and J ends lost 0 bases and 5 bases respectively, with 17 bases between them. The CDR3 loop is CASSYSTYYLQDEQYF. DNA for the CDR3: TGTGCCAGCAGTTACTCCACCTATTACCTCCAGGACGAGCAGTACTTC.

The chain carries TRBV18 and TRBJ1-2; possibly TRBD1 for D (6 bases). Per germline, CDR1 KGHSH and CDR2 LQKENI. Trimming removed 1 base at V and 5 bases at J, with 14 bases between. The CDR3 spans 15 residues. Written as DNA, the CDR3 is TGTGCCAGCTCACCACAGACAGGTTTGGAGTATGGCTACACCTTC. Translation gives CASSPQTGLEYGYTF.

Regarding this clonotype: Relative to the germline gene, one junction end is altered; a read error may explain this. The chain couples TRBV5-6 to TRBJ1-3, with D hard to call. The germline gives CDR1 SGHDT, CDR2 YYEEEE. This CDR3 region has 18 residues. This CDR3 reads CTSSNPVASLSSGNTIYF. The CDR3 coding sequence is TGTACCAGCAGCAATCCCGTTGCGAGCCTAAGCTCTGGAAACACCATATATTTT.

The CDR3 region is CSARSTGTSGKKSYNEQFF. The CDR3 DNA reads TGCAGTGCTAGATCGACAGGGACTAGCGGGAAGAAGTCCTACAATGAGCAGTTCTTC. The chain recombines TRBV20-1 with TRBJ2-1, with TRBD2 identical over 13 bases. The V gene's germline CDR1 is DFQATT and CDR2 SNEGSKA (reference sequence). Germline trimming cut 2 bases from V and 1 base from J; bases unmatched to any gene: 11. The CDR3 runs 19 residues.